Shown below are 22 T cell receptor beta chains from a single sample sequenced in a study of blood T cell repertoires in COVID-19. This table comes from immunoSEQ multiplex PCR, and its TCRdb copy is limited to in-frame clones, with some not included. Of roughly 150,000 clones listed, about nine tenths are singletons. The sequencing sample was made of peripheral blood. These receptors originate from a man in his 60s with active or convalescent COVID-19.

This clone showed up just once. The chain combines TRBV5-4 with TRBJ2-7; 9 bases are a match to TRBD2. Germline V gives CDR1 SGHNT, CDR2 YYREEE (reference sequence). The CDR3 is 16 residues long. Losses at the gene ends were 4 bases for V and 5 bases for J; bases not matched to a gene: 13. CDR3: CASSRPPAGGHNEQYF. The DNA for the CDR3 is TGTGCCAGCAGCCGCCCCCCTGCGGGAGGGCACAACGAGCAGTACTTC.

The chain uses TRBV6-5 and TRBJ1-5; D is perhaps TRBD1 (6 bases). Trimming took 0 bases from V and 6 from J, leaving 12 bases between them. The V gene's germline CDR1 is MNHEY and CDR2 SVGAGI. This CDR3 is built from 15 residues. This CDR3 is CASSYSPQGTQPQHF. In nucleotides, the CDR3 is TGTGCCAGCAGTTACTCACCACAGGGCACTCAGCCCCAGCATTTT.

The sample holds one count of this clone. The rearrangement uses TRBV7-2 and TRBJ1-2, with 9 nucleotides matching TRBD1. Germline assignment: CDR1 SGHTA and CDR2 FQGNSA. Trimming at V came to 5 bases and at J to 8 bases, leaving 9 bases not matched to a gene. The CDR3 covers 14 residues. In DNA, the CDR3 is TGTGCCAGCAGCCCCTGGACAGGGGACCGGGGCTACACCTTC. Translation gives CASSPWTGDRGYTF.

CDR3 in amino acids: CASSYDRGYENTIYF. The DNA of the CDR3 is TGTGCCAGCAGTTACGACAGGGGCTATGAAAACACCATATATTTT. The chain uses TRBV6-6 and TRBJ1-3; 8 bases align to TRBD1. The V gene's germline CDR1 is MNHNY and CDR2 SVGAGI (reference sequence). The CDR3 loop spans 15 amino acids. The V gene end was trimmed by 2 bases and the J gene end by 6 bases; junction bases not matched to a gene: 6.

V usage is TRBV11-2 and J usage is TRBJ2-1, with D possibly TRBD1 on 5 matching bases. V lost 2 bases and J lost 0, with 17 bases in between. In germline, CDR1 is SGHAT, CDR2 FQNNGV. This CDR3 is 18 amino acids long. CDR3 bases: TGTGCCAGCAGCTTACCAGGGAACTCCGACCCCTCCTACAATGAGCAGTTCTTC. It specifies CASSLPGNSDPSYNEQFF. The variable domain in full, with the rest retrieved from reference TRBV11-2 and TRBJ2-1, is EAGVAQSPRYKIIEKRQSVAFWCNPISGHATLYWYQQILGQGPKLLIQFQNNGVVDDSQLPKDRFSAERLKGVDSTLKIQPAKLEDSAVYLCASSLPGNSDPSYNEQFFGPGTRLTVL.

The chain has TRBV5-4 and TRBJ2-7, with 11 positions matching TRBD1. Trimming took 5 bases from V and 0 from J; bases not matched to a gene: 7. This CDR3 is 16 amino acids long. From germline, CDR1 is SGHNT and CDR2 YYREEE (reference sequence). Here the CDR3 reads CASSTGTGGSSYEQYF. The CDR3 region has the DNA TGTGCCAGCAGTACCGGGACAGGGGGGAGCTCCTACGAGCAGTACTTC. The full variable domain, its missing parts supplied by reference TRBV5-4 and TRBJ2-7, is ETGVTQSPTHLIKTRGQQVTLRCSSQSGHNTVSWYQQALGQGPQFIFQYYREEENGRGNFPPRFSGLQFPNYSSELNVNALELDDSALYLCASSTGTGGSSYEQYFGPGTRLTVT.

The V and J genes are TRBV27 and TRBJ2-5; perhaps TRBD2 as D (5 bases). Deletions cut 5 bases from V and 4 bases from J, with 20 bases between. This CDR3 is 16 amino acids long. Germline V gives CDR1 MNHEY, CDR2 SMNVEV (reference sequence). DNA of the CDR3: TGTGCCAGCAGTCCCTGGTCGCTTTCCCGGGGAGAGACCCAGTACTTC. Its translation is CASSPWSLSRGETQYF.

The chain employs TRBV18 and TRBJ2-7; D is undetermined. This CDR3 has 14 residues. Trimming shortened V by 3 bases and J by 0 bases, and 9 bases separated the two germline ends. The germline V gene has CDR1 KGHSH and CDR2 LQKENI. The CDR3: CASSPPRSSYEQYF. CDR3 DNA sequence: TGTGCCAGCTCACCTCCCCGTTCCTCCTACGAGCAGTACTTC.

A few counts support this clone. This chain's CDR3 is CASSLGQGHYTF. CDR3 bases: TGTGCCAGCAGTCTTGGACAGGGCCACTACACCTTC. This rearrangement joins TRBV27 to TRBJ1-2; the match to TRBD1 covers 8 bases. Germline CDR1 and CDR2: MNHEY and SMNVEV (reference sequence). This CDR3 has 12 residues. Trimming at V came to 5 bases and at J to 10 bases, leaving 6 bases not matched to a gene.

This clone was found once. This sequence joins TRBV3-1 (or the pseudogene TRBV3-2) and TRBJ2-5; TRBD2 aligns across 10 bases. The junction had 16 bases not matched to a gene; V was cut back by 3 bases and J by 0 bases. Per germline, CDR1 LGHDT and CDR2 YNNKEL (reference sequence). This CDR3 has 20 amino acids. The CDR3 spells CASSQPRGSSGGTHQETQYF. CDR3 bases: TGTGCCAGCAGCCAGCCAAGAGGGTCTAGCGGGGGCACCCACCAAGAGACCCAGTACTTC.

This clone was detected a few times. The gene calls are TRBV3-1 (or the pseudogene TRBV3-2) and TRBJ1-1, with 7 bases aligning to TRBD1. V lost 0 bases, J lost 3 bases, and 4 bases stayed unmatched. CDR1 and CDR2 from the germline V gene are LGHDT and YNNKEL (reference sequence). CDR3 length equals 15 residues. The CDR3, as DNA: TGTGCCAGCAGCCAAGACTACAGGGGTGACACTGAAGCTTTCTTT. This codes for CASSQDYRGDTEAFF.

The chain joins TRBV29-1 to TRBJ1-1; D ambiguous. V was trimmed by 2 bases and J by 8 bases, leaving 9 bases between them. This CDR3 is 11 amino acids long. CDR1 is SQVTM and CDR2 is ANQGSEA in the germline V gene. In DNA, the CDR3 is TGCAGCGTTGAAAATAGGGAGGAAGCTTTCTTT. Translating gives CSVENREEAFF.

This clone was seen more than once but under ten times. This chain uses TRBV6-1 with TRBJ1-2, with 7 bases lining up with TRBD1. V lost 3 bases and J lost 4; bases outside the gene matches: 8. CDR1 is MNHNS and CDR2 is SASEGT in the germline V gene. This CDR3 comprises 15 residues. In nucleotides, the CDR3 is TGTGCCAGCAGTGAGGGGGACAGTAGAGTCTATGGCTACACCTTC. It codes for CASSEGDSRVYGYTF.

The chain links TRBV4-1 to TRBJ2-3; TRBD1 matches 8 bases. V gave up 3 bases and J gave up 4 bases; unmatched junction bases: 6. The CDR3 totals 15 residues. In germline, CDR1 is MGHRA, CDR2 YSYEKL. The CDR3 DNA sequence: TGCGCCAGCAGCCATTCCGGACAGGGCGCAGATACGCAGTATTTT. Its translation: CASSHSGQGADTQYF.

This chain connects TRBV6-5 to TRBJ2-7, with 9 bases identical to TRBD1. Germline assignment: CDR1 MNHEY and CDR2 SVGAGI. The ends lost 0 bases at V and 5 bases at J; junction bases unmatched: 8. CDR3 length equals 16 residues. The CDR3 sequence is CASSYSAPGQGHEQYF. CDR3 bases: TGTGCCAGCAGTTACTCGGCGCCGGGACAGGGACACGAGCAGTACTTC.

The chain couples TRBV23-1 to TRBJ2-7, with TRBD1 matching over 7 bases. TRBV23-1 has ORF status, its function being uncertain. V gave up 1 base and J gave up 10 bases; unmatched junction bases: 7. The CDR3 is 13 residues long. The CDR3 loop is CASSQWTGTAQYF. CDR3 bases: TGCGCCAGCAGTCAATGGACCGGGACAGCCCAGTACTTC.

This rearrangement joins TRBV11-2 to TRBJ2-2; tentative D call: TRBD1 (6 bases). Germline assignment: CDR1 SGHAT and CDR2 FQNNGV. This CDR3 region has 14 residues. The germline V and J ends were trimmed by 5 bases and 4 bases, with 11 bases remaining between them. The CDR3 DNA reads as TGTGCCAGCAGCCGGCAGGGGACCACCGGGGAGCTGTTTTTT. It yields the protein CASSRQGTTGELFF.

The rearrangement uses TRBV20-1 and TRBJ1-5; the match to TRBD1 covers 10 bases. The V segment lost 3 bases and the J segment 7 bases; nucleotides outside the gene matches: 6. This CDR3 has 14 residues. Germline assignment: CDR1 DFQATT and CDR2 SNEGSKA (reference sequence). The CDR3 reads CSASPGTGVQPQHF. The CDR3 region has the DNA TGCAGTGCTAGTCCCGGGACAGGGGTACAGCCCCAGCATTTT.

This sequence joins TRBV27 and TRBJ1-5; D uncertain. In germline, CDR1 is MNHEY, CDR2 SMNVEV (reference sequence). The CDR3 consists of 15 residues. V dropped 3 bases and J dropped 0 bases, with 9 bases sitting between them. The CDR3 loop reads CASSFSRNSNQPQHF. The CDR3 DNA follows: TGTGCCAGCAGTTTTAGCAGAAATAGCAATCAGCCCCAGCATTTT.

The gene calls are TRBV2 and TRBJ1-2; D remains unclear. CDR3 size: 13 residues. With 10 bases removed from V and 8 bases from J, the gap between germline ends came to 20 bases. Germline CDR1 reads SNHLY; CDR2 reads FYNNEI. CDR3 in DNA: TGTGCCACCCGGCCCAGCCCGGTGCGGGGCTACACCTTC. It codes for CATRPSPVRGYTF.

V is TRBV5-1 and J is TRBJ1-1; tentatively, D is TRBD1 (6 bases). Trimming cost V 6 bases and J 2 bases, with 17 bases left between them. This CDR3 contains 15 residues. The V gene's germline CDR1 is SGHRS and CDR2 YFSETQ. CDR3 sequence (DNA): TGCGCCAGCACCTCACAGGGAATTGTCAACACTGAAGCTTTCTTT. Amino acid sequence: CASTSQGIVNTEAFF.

The V gene is TRBV19, the J gene TRBJ1-2, with a weak D call TRBD1 (5 bases). Germline CDR1 LNHDA, CDR2 SQIVND (reference sequence). This CDR3 region has 14 residues. Trimming cost V 1 base and J 2 bases, with 8 bases left between them. The CDR3 loop reads CASSIASGNYGYTF. Written as DNA, the CDR3 is TGTGCCAGTAGTATAGCGTCAGGGAACTATGGCTACACCTTC.